The sequence of this TCR beta chain was determined in a study of T cell repertoires in cytomegalovirus infection. On the study more broadly: Selected CMV epitopes included recently identified HLA-C-restricted ones as well as well-studied HLA-B-restricted ones. Indications came from public TCR beta signatures; they pointed to CMV infection and to a matching HLA type. General study findings and limits: HLA-C-restricted CMV clonotypes gave the most frequent clonotype in two of eight donors. CMV carriers with the relevant HLA were identified by cumulative public TCR beta family frequency.

This clonotype was seen many times. Its antigen is not known. TCRdb ran MiXCR on the reads and lists one entry per CDR3 protein. The table has about 920,000 distinct CDR3 sequences, around 32% seen once. The germline V gene has CDR1 LNHDA and CDR2 SQIVND (reference sequence). This CDR3 has 13 residues. V lost 7 bases to trimming and J lost 4 bases; unmatched junction nucleotides: 5. Sample: cultured CD8+ T cells from PBMCs, taken from culture after CMV antigen stimulation. The chain couples TRBV19 to TRBJ2-5; 8 nucleotides agree with TRBD1. The TCR was taken from a human donor in good health (CMV status not recorded). Some clones in this sample may be carry-over from other donors' samples. For the CDR3, the DNA is TGTGCCAGTACTCCAACAGGGGGAGAGACCCAGTACTTC. Amino acid sequence: CASTPTGGETQYF.